This TCR beta chain was retrieved from a study of blood T cell repertoires in COVID-19. Germline loops: CDR1 SNHLY, CDR2 FYNNEI. Trimming removed 8 bases from V and 4 bases from J, with 18 bases in between. The CDR3 length is 14 residues. The data were produced by immunoSEQ multiplex PCR, yet TCRdb's version contains in-frame clones alone and is incomplete. The sample consists of 95,000 to 150,000 clones, 79% of them appearing once. The sample consisted of peripheral blood. The sequence was obtained from a man aged 35 to 55 with active or convalescent COVID-19. The chain uses TRBV2 and TRBJ2-7; TRBD2 is a possible D gene (5 bases). CDR3 coding DNA: TGTGCCAGCCGGAGGCCGCCGGACCCTTACGAGCAGTACTTC. Its translation is CASRRPPDPYEQYF.